This TCR beta chain was observed in a study of blood T cell repertoires in COVID-19. Looking at the study overall: COVID-19 samples, acute and convalescent, were from the United States, Italy and Spain. PBMCs, B-cell-depleted T cells, or T cells provided the cDNA or gDNA that made up the material.

The V gene lost 6 bases and the J gene lost 6 bases, with 11 bases spanning the gap. Germline CDR1 and CDR2: DFQATT and SNEGSKA (reference sequence). CDR3 size: 11 residues. In the authors' workflow: Amplification of reference gene primers provided the estimated nucleated cell counts. Clones were sequenced by immunoSEQ multiplex PCR, and TCRdb holds only the in-frame ones, with some missing. V and J calls and clone size are as listed in that table; D and trimming were resolved from the DNA. Among approximately 400,000 clones listed, 89% were seen once. This TCR came from a man aged 40-55 years with acute or convalescent COVID-19. The rearrangement links TRBV20-1 to TRBJ1-1; a weak D match, TRBD1 (6 bases). The specimen was peripheral blood. As DNA, the CDR3 is TGCAGTGCAACAGGGTTGGCTGAAGCTTTCTTT. Its protein is CSATGLAEAFF.